This TCR beta chain was captured in a study of T-cell reconstitution after alpha-beta-depleted transplantation in children. In germline, CDR1 is DFQATT, CDR2 SNEGSKA (reference sequence). J was trimmed by 6 bases and V by 4 bases; bases with no gene match: 10. The CDR3 runs 15 residues. Unique molecular identifiers were incorporated when the TCRbeta library was constructed. One entry per CDR3 protein, called by TCRdb with MiXCR from the PCR reads. The table includes 250,000 to 400,000 distinct CDR3 sequences, 23% detected once. Findings of the study overall: Expanded graft clones numbering several hundred reportedly gave rise to alpha-beta T cells about two months after transplant.

As to this clonotype: Its antigen is undetermined.

This TCR derives from a male patient younger than 18 who had a stem cell transplant for acute lymphoblastic leukemia, so the T cells may come from the graft donor. This chain connects TRBV20-1 to TRBJ2-1, with 9 bases lining up with TRBD2. Source: PBMCs, mostly from graft donor cells, taken 180 days after TCRalphabeta/CD19-depleted stem cell transplant. DNA for the CDR3: TGCAGTGCTACCTCTAGCGGGATCTCTCTCAATGAGCAGTTCTTC. Its protein product is CSATSSGISLNEQFF.